Shown below are 3 T cell receptor beta chains from a single sample sequenced in a study of T cells in Graves' hyperthyroidism and ophthalmopathy. TCR beta CDR3 sequences were amplified from RNA transcripts. Using the HTBI primer set, a first-round RT-PCR was run on the TCR CDR3. A single record per CDR3 protein comes from TCRdb applying MiXCR to the multiplex PCR reads. The table lists 800,000 or so distinct CDR3 sequences, roughly 40% of them singletons. The sample was blood. The receptor source for this set is a man between 18 and 35 years old with Graves' hyperthyroidism.

This sequence joins TRBV25-1 and TRBJ2-5, with 11 bases matching TRBD2. The CDR3 is 15 amino acids. CDR1 and CDR2 (germline): MGHDK, SYGVNS. The V gene end was trimmed by 9 bases and the J gene end by 4 bases; junction bases not matched to a gene: 10. The CDR3 DNA reads TGTGCCAGACTAGCGGGGGCCTCTCCCGGAGAGACCCAGTACTTC. Translating gives CARLAGASPGETQYF.

At least ten counts were recorded for this clonotype. The J gene is TRBJ1-2, the V gene TRBV7-8; TRBD1 agrees at 7 bases. The V and J ends lost 5 bases and 2 bases, in that order; junction bases with no gene match: 8. Germline V gives CDR1 SGHVS, CDR2 FQNEAQ. CDR3 size: 15 residues. CDR3 sequence: CASSSNRGLNYGYTF. The CDR3 DNA is TGTGCCAGCAGCAGTAACAGGGGTTTGAACTATGGCTACACCTTC.

As concerns this clonotype: A read error may be the cause here, since a much bigger clone is one base away. The rearrangement uses TRBV29-1 and TRBJ1-1; D gene ambiguous. This CDR3 is 12 amino acids long. The germline V gene has CDR1 SQVTM and CDR2 ANQGSEA. CDR3 in amino acids: CSVATMNTEALF. In nucleotides, the CDR3 is TGCAGCGTTGCGACGATGAACACTGAAGCTCTCTTT. The full variable domain, its missing parts supplied by reference TRBV29-1 and TRBJ1-1, is SAVISQKPSRDICQRGTSLTIQCQVDSQVTMMFWYRQQPGQSLTLIATANQGSEATYESGFVIDKFPISRPNLTFSTLTVSNMSPEDSSIYLCSVATMNTEALFGQGTRLTVV.